This T cell receptor beta chain was profiled in a study of T cells in Graves' hyperthyroidism and ophthalmopathy (dated by TCRdb to about 2019). Regarding the research as a whole: Peripheral blood was sampled at the time of initial diagnosis, prior to any treatment. To identify distinguishing TCR V-J signatures, a discovery cohort of 100 or so patients was used, comprising 43 with Graves' ophthalmopathy and 57 with stable Graves' hyperthyroidism. Prospective prediction of ophthalmopathy was tested in an independent validation cohort consisting of about 20 hyperthyroidism patients and 15 or so patients who later progressed to ophthalmopathy. In roughly six Graves' hyperthyroidism patients, the study also compared T-cell repertoires from thyroid tissue with T-cell repertoires from blood. The approximately 100 discovery patients were randomly split 7:3 into training and test sets. Once sampling was done, hyperthyroidism patients were given methimazole at a starting dose of 30 mg daily, whereas ophthalmopathy patients were given high-dose intravenous methylprednisolone. TCR Vbeta CDR3 sequencing of 140 or so peripheral blood samples (under 45 ophthalmopathy, around 80 hyperthyroidism and roughly 17 progressor patients) is reported in the paper.

The full study reports these points: In cross-validation, a model built on a 13 V-J signature told ophthalmopathy apart from stable hyperthyroidism with approximately 90% sensitivity and about 81% specificity, and in testing the same model reached 80%/75%. In validation, progression to ophthalmopathy was predicted by the model with more than 65% sensitivity and around 75% specificity, a median of about 6.8 months before onset. Sample size was not statistically predetermined, and investigators were not blinded to group allocation. Most expanded thyroid clonotypes (frequency above 0.001) were also found in blood, which suggests that blood repertoires may mirror thyroid immune responses.

In its sample, this clonotype was seen many times. The antigen this receptor binds is unknown. No qualities accompany the bases; no much larger clone lies one base away. Amplification of TCR beta CDR3 regions was carried out from RNA transcripts. A first-round RT-PCR of the TCR CDR3 used the HTBI primer set with the Qiagen OneStep RT-PCR kit. Libraries were constructed in a second round of multiplex PCR, after which size selection and purification were performed. Sequencing of the libraries was done on an Illumina HiSeq2000 using paired-end 100 bp reads. As for the authors' bioinformatics: SOAPnuke was used to process the raw data, removing reads that contained adapters or uncalled bases, had a mean Phred below 15, or lacked an exact match to the constant primer or identifier. COPE v1.2.5 was used to merge high-quality paired reads, and clonotypes were defined as unique nucleotide sequences. Clonotypes were aligned to IMGT TRBV, TRBD and TRBJ reference segments using MiTCR v1.1. Analysis was restricted to V-J combinations with a frequency above 0.0001, which covered about 99% of repertoires. A TCS score was defined as the ratio between F50 (clonal expansion) and ExV (chaos), using BLOSUM62-based TCRdist between CDR3 peptides within each V-J. Welch's t-statistics and random forest reduced roughly 540 V-J features to under 15, which were used in a naive Bayes classifier (R e1071). The public reads were reanalyzed by TCRdb: fastp trimming at Q25, MiXCR alignment, in-frame beta chains only. Rows merge per CDR3 protein into single entries with the most common DNA and genes. It is TCRdb's table, rather than the study itself, that gives the V and J calls and clone size. Recorded for this sample are under 250,000 distinct CDR3 sequences; approximately 23% of them occurred a single time. The ten top clones hold roughly 35% of the sample.

In the ophthalmopathy patients, disease was moderately to severely active, with a Clinical Activity Score of 3 or more, a NOSPECS grade of 4 or more, and a duration of less than 3 months. The study excluded patients with uncontrolled infections, other autoimmune diseases, pregnancy or lactation. Diagnoses relied on clinical symptoms, serum thyroxine and TRAb, thyroid ultrasound and orbital computed tomography. PBMCs were isolated from 7.5 to 10 ml of fresh peripheral blood by Ficoll-Paque density gradient centrifugation. Total RNA was extracted using Trizol reagent, and RNA quality was assessed on an Agilent 2100 Bioanalyzer. The CDR3, cysteine through phenylalanine, is 13 amino acids long. Only the CDR3 part of the read is kept: 39 bases, read in frame from the first base. Trimming takes 4 bases from V and 10 bases from J, and the germline ends sit 17 bases apart. The germline V gene (reference sequence) gives CDR1 as DFQATT and CDR2 as SNEGSKA.

The sequence was obtained from a middle-aged woman with Graves' ophthalmopathy. Sequenced: blood. Recombination connected TRBV20-1 to TRBJ1-5; the D gene is perhaps TRBD1, on 5 matching bases. The DNA is as follows: TGCAGTGCTACAGGGAAGGGTGATTTCCCCCAGCATTTT. Its product reads: CSATGKGDFPQHF.